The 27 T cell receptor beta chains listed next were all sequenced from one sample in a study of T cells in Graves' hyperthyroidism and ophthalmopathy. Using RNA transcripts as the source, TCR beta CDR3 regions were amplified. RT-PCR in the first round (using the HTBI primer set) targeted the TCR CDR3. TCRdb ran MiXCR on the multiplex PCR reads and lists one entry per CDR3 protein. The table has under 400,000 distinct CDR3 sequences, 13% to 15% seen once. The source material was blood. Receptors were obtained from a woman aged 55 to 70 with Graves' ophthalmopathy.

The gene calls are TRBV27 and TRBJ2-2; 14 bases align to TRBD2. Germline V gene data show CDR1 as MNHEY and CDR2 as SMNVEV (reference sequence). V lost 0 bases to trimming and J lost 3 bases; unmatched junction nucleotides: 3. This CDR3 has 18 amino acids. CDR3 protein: CASSLSPGLAGDTGELFF. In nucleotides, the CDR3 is TGTGCCAGCAGTTTATCCCCGGGACTAGCGGGGGACACCGGGGAGCTGTTTTTT.

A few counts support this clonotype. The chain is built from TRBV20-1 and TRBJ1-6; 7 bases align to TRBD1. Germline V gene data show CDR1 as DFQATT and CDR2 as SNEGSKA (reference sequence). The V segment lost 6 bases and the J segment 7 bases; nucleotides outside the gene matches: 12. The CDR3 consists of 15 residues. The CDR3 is CSAQPPGQRNSPLHF. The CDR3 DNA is TGCAGTGCCCAACCACCGGGACAGCGCAATTCACCCCTCCACTTT.

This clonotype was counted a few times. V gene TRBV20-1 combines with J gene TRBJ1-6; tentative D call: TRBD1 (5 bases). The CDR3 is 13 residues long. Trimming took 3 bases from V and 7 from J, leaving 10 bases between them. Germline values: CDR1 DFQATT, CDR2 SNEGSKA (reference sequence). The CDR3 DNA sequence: TGCAGTGCTAGTGGGGGGGAGAATTCACCCCTCCACTTT. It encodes CSASGGENSPLHF.

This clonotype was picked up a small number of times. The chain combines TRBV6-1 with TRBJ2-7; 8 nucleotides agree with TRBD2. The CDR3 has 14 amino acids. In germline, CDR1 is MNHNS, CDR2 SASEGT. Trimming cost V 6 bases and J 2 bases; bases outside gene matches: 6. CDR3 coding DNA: TGTGCCAGCAGAACCGGGACTAGAGCCTACGAGCAGTACTTC. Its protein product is CASRTGTRAYEQYF.

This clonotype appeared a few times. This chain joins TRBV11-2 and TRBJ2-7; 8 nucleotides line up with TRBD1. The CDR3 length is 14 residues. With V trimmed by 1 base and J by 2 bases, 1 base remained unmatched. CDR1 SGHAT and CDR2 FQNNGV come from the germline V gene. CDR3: CASSLGTGPYEQYF. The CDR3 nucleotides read TGTGCCAGCAGCTTAGGGACAGGGCCCTACGAGCAGTACTTC.

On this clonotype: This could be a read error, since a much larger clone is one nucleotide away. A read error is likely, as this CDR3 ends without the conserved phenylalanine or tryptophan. As DNA, the CDR3 is TGTGCCAGCAGTTTATCCGTTACGGCTTTCCTT. Translating it yields CASSLSVTAFL. V and J are TRBV12-3 or TRBV12-4 and TRBJ1-1; D gene uncertain. CDR3 length equals 11 residues. V dropped 2 bases and J dropped 11 bases, with 9 bases sitting between them.

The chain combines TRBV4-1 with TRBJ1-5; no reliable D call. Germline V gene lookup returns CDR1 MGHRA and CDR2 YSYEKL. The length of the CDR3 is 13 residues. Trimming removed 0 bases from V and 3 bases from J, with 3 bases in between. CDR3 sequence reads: CASSQDHNQPQHF. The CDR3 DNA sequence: TGCGCCAGCAGCCAAGATCACAATCAGCCCCAGCATTTT.

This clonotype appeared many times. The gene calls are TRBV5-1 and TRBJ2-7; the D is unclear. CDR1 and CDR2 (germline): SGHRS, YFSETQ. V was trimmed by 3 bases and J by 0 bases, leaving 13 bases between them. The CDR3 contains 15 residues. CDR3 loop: CASSSTPGDSYEQYF. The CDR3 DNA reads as TGCGCCAGCAGCTCCACCCCCGGAGACTCCTACGAGCAGTACTTC. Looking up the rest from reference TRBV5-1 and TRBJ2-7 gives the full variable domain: KAGVTQTPRYLIKTRGQQVTLSCSPISGHRSVSWYQQTPGQGLQFLFEYFSETQRNKGNFPGRFSGRQFSNSRSEMNVSTLELGDSALYLCASSSTPGDSYEQYFGPGTRLTVT.

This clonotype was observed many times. This CDR3 is CSSSSLSSYNEQFF. The CDR3 DNA reads TGCAGTTCCTCTAGCCTAAGCTCCTACAATGAGCAGTTCTTC. The chain uses TRBV20-1 and TRBJ2-1; maybe TRBD2 (5 bases). From germline, CDR1 is DFQATT and CDR2 SNEGSKA (reference sequence). Trimming took off 8 bases at V and 0 bases at J, with 14 bases between the two ends. CDR3 length: 14 amino acids.

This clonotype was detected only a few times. The CDR3 is CASSQPGLANSGAYNEQFF. CDR3 DNA: TGTGCCAGCTCACAACCGGGACTAGCGAACTCGGGGGCTTACAATGAGCAGTTCTTC. This rearrangement joins TRBV18 to TRBJ2-1, with TRBD2 matching over 10 bases. CDR3 length equals 19 residues. CDR1 and CDR2 (germline): KGHSH, LQKENI. With V trimmed by 4 bases and J by 4 bases, 16 bases remained unmatched.

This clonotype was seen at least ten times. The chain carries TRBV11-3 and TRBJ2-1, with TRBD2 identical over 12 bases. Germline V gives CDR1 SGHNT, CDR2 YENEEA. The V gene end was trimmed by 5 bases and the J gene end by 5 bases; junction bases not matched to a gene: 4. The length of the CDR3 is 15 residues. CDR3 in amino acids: CASSARLAGDNEQFF. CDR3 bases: TGTGCCAGCAGCGCACGACTAGCGGGAGACAATGAGCAGTTCTTC.

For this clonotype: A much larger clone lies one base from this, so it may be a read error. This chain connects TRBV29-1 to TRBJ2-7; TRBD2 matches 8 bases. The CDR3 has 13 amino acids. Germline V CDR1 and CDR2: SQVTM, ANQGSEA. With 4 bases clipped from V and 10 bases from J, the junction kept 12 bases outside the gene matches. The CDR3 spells CSVGAGDGLDQYF. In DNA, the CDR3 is TGCAGCGTTGGAGCGGGAGACGGCCTCGATCAGTACTTC.

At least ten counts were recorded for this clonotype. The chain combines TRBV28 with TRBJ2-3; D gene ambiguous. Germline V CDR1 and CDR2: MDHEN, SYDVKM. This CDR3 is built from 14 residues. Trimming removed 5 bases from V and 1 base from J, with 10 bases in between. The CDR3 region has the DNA TGTGCCAGCAGTCAAGACCAAGGCACAGATACGCAGTATTTT. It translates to CASSQDQGTDTQYF.

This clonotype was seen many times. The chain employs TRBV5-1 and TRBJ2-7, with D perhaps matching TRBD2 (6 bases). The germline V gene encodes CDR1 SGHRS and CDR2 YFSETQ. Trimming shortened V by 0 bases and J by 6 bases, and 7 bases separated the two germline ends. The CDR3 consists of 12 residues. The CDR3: CASSLVGGEQYF. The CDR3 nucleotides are TGCGCCAGCAGCTTGGTGGGGGGCGAGCAGTACTTC.

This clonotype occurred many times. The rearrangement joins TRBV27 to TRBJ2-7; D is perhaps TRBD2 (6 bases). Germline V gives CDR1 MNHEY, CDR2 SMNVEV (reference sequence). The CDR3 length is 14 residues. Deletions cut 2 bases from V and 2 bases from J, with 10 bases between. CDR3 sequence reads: CASSLRREAYEQYF. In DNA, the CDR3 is TGTGCCAGCAGTTTACGCAGGGAGGCCTACGAGCAGTACTTC.

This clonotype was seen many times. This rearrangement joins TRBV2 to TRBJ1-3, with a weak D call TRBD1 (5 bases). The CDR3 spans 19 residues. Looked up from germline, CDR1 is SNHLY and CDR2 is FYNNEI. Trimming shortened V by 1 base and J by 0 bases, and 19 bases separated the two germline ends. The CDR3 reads CASSEVRFGPGISGNTIYF. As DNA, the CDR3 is TGTGCCAGCAGTGAAGTTCGATTTGGCCCAGGGATCTCTGGAAACACCATATATTTT.

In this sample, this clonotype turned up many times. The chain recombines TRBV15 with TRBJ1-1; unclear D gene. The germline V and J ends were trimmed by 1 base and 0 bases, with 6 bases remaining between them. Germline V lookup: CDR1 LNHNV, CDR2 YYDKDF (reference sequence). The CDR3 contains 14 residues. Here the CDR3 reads CATSRGGLNTEAFF. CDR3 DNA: TGTGCCACCAGCAGAGGTGGGTTGAACACTGAAGCTTTCTTT.

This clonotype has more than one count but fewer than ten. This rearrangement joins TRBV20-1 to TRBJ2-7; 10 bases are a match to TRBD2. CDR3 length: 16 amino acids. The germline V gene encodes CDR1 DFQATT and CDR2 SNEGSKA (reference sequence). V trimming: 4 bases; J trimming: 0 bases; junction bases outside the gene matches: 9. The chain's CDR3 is CSATGTSAQSSYEQYF. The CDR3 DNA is TGCAGTGCTACCGGGACTAGCGCCCAGAGCTCCTACGAGCAGTACTTC.

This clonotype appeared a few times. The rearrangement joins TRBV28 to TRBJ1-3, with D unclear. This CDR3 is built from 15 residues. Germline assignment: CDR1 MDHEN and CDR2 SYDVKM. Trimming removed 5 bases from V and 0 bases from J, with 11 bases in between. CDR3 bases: TGTGCCAGCAGTCCCCCACTGAACTCTGGAAACACCATATATTTT. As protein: CASSPPLNSGNTIYF.

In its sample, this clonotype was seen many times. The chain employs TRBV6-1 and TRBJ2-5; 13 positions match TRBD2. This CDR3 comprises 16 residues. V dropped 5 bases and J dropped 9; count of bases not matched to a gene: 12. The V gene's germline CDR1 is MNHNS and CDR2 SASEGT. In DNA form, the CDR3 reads TGTGCCAGCAGTCGTGGACTAGCGGGAGTCGGAGGGGCCCAGTACTTC. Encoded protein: CASSRGLAGVGGAQYF.

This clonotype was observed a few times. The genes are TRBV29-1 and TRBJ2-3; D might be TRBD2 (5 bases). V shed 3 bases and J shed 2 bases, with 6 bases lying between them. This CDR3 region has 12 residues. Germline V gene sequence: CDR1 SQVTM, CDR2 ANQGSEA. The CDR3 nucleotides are TGCAGCGTTGAGGAGGTCACAGATACGCAGTATTTT. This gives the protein CSVEEVTDTQYF.

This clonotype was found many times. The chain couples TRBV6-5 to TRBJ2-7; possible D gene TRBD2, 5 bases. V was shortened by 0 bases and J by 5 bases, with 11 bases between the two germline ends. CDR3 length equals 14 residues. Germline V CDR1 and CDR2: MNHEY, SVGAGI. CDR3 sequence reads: CASSYSGDGNEQYF. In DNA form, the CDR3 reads TGTGCCAGCAGTTACTCGGGAGACGGGAACGAGCAGTACTTC.

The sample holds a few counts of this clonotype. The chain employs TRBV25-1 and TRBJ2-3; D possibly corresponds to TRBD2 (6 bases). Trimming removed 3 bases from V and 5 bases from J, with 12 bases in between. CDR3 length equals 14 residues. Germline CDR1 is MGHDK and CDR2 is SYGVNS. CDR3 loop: CASSEGWRGDTQYF. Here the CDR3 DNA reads TGTGCCAGCAGTGAGGGCTGGAGGGGAGATACGCAGTATTTT.

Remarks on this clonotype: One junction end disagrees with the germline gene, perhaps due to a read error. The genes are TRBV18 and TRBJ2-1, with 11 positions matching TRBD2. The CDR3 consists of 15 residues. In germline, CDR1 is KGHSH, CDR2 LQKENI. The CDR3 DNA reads TGTGCCAGCCCACCACTAGCGGGAGCAGGGAATGAGCAGTTCTTC. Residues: CASPPLAGAGNEQFF.

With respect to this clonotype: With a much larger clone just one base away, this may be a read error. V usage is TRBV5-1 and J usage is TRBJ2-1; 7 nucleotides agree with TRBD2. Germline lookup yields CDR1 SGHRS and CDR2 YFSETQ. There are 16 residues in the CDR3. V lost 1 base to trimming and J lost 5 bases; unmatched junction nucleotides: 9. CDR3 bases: TGCGCCAGCAGCTTGAGGCTAGCGGAGTGGGACAATGAGCAGTTCTTC. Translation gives CASSLRLAEWDNEQFF. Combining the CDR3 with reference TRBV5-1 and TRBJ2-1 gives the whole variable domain KAGVTQTPRYLIKTRGQQVTLSCSPISGHRSVSWYQQTPGQGLQFLFEYFSETQRNKGNFPGRFSGRQFSNSRSEMNVSTLELGDSALYLCASSLRLAEWDNEQFFGPGTRLTVL.

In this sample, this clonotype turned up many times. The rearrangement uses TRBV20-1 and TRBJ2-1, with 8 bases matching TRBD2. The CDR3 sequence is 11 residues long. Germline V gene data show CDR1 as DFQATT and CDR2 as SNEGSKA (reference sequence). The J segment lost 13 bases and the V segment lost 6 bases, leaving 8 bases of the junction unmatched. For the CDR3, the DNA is TGCAGTGCGAGACTAGCGACCTCTCAGTTCTTC. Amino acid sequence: CSARLATSQFF.

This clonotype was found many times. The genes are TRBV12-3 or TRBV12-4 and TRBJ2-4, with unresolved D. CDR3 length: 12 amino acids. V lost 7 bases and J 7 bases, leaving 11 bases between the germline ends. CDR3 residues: CASTNDKNIQYF. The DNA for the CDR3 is TGTGCCAGCACCAATGACAAGAACATTCAGTACTTC.